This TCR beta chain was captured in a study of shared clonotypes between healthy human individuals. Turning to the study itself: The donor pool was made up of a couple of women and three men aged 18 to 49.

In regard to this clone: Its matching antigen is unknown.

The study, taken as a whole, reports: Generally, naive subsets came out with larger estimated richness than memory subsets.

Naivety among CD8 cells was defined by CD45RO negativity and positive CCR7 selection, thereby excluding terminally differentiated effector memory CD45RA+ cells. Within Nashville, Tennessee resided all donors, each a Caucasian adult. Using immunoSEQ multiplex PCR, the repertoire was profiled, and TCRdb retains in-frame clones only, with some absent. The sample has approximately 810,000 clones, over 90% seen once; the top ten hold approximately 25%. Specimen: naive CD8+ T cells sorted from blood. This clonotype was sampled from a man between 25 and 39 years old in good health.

CDR3 sequence reads: CASSLARSYEQYF. The CDR3 DNA follows: TGTGCCAGCAGCTTAGCCCGCTCCTACGAGCAGTACTTC. The chain carries TRBV11-1 and TRBJ2-7, with D uncertain. There are 13 residues in the CDR3. Germline CDR1 and CDR2: SGHAT and FQDESV (reference sequence). V lost 0 bases to trimming and J lost 0 bases, with 3 bases between them.